This record concerns one T cell receptor beta chain sequence. Its matching antigen is unknown. This sample is drawn from a study of T cell repertoires in cytomegalovirus infection. Study-level background: Public TCR beta signatures indicated both CMV infection and matching HLA type.

TCRdb processed the reads anew with MiXCR; each CDR3 protein has one entry. Of 200,000 to 300,000 distinct CDR3 sequences listed, approximately 13% are singletons. Study-level findings and limits: Dominant in the ex vivo response were TCR beta clonotypes restricted by HLA-C and specific for CMV. Cumulative frequency (of public TCR beta family members) identified carriers of CMV plus the relevant HLA.

Germline V gives CDR1 MGHRA, CDR2 YSYEKL. V dropped 1 base and J dropped 6 bases, with 19 bases sitting between them. This CDR3 spans 16 amino acids. The chain carries TRBV4-1 and TRBJ2-7; a weak D match, TRBD1 (6 bases). This TCR was recovered from a human donor in good health (CMV status not recorded). Some clones in this sample may be carry-over from other donors' samples. Sequenced: PBMCs. CDR3 DNA: TGCGCCAGCAGCCAAGGGGGCCCCGCAGGGGCACGCGAGCAGTACTTC. This translates into CASSQGGPAGAREQYF.